The clone carrying this T cell receptor (beta chain) was counted only a few times. What it recognizes is unknown. This entry belongs to a study of beta chain features in type 1 diabetes. Study findings and constraints: For TCRB rearrangement, an influence of HLA type remained unresolved here.

The investigators reverse transcribed all of the isolated RNA, so they sequenced expressed TCRB transcripts. TCRdb's table, derived via immunoSEQ multiplex PCR, lists solely in-frame clones and lacks some. The top ten hold 0.02% to 0.025% of the sample, which has over 700,000 clones, about 17% seen once. A sort by CD45RO/CCR7/CD25/CD127/CD95/CD27 yielded CD4+ naive, central memory, regulatory and stem cell-like memory cells. Sorted cells reached over 98% purity in every population. Per germline, CDR1 SNHLY and CDR2 FYNNEI. The CDR3 consists of 14 residues. Deletions cut 5 bases from V and 1 base from J, with 9 bases between.

The clonotype originates from a woman aged 18 to 35 in good health. Sequenced: naive CD4+ T cells from blood. The gene calls are TRBV2 and TRBJ2-4; D gene ambiguous. As DNA, the CDR3 is TGTGCCAGCAGTTTTGATAGTGCCAAAAACATTCAGTACTTC. Residues: CASSFDSAKNIQYF.